The clone carrying this TCR beta chain was counted a single time. The germline gives CDR1 MGHDK, CDR2 SYGVNS. V shed 2 bases and J shed 4 bases, with 9 bases lying between them. This CDR3 is 14 amino acids long. The investigators amplified TCR beta CDR3 regions from RNA transcripts. The HTBI set primed first-round TCR CDR3 RT-PCR. TCRdb re-derived calls from the multiplex PCR reads in MiXCR, one entry per CDR3 protein. Of hundreds of thousands of distinct CDR3 sequences in the sample, more than 12% are singletons; the top ten hold around 28%. This sample stems from a study of T cells in Graves' hyperthyroidism and ophthalmopathy.

The material sequenced was blood. The sequence was obtained from a man aged 50-60 years with Graves' ophthalmopathy. The J gene is TRBJ1-3, the V gene TRBV25-1; a weak D match, TRBD1 (6 bases). The CDR3, as DNA: TGTGCCAGCAGTGAACCCGGACAGGGAAACACCATATATTTT. It translates to CASSEPGQGNTIYF.